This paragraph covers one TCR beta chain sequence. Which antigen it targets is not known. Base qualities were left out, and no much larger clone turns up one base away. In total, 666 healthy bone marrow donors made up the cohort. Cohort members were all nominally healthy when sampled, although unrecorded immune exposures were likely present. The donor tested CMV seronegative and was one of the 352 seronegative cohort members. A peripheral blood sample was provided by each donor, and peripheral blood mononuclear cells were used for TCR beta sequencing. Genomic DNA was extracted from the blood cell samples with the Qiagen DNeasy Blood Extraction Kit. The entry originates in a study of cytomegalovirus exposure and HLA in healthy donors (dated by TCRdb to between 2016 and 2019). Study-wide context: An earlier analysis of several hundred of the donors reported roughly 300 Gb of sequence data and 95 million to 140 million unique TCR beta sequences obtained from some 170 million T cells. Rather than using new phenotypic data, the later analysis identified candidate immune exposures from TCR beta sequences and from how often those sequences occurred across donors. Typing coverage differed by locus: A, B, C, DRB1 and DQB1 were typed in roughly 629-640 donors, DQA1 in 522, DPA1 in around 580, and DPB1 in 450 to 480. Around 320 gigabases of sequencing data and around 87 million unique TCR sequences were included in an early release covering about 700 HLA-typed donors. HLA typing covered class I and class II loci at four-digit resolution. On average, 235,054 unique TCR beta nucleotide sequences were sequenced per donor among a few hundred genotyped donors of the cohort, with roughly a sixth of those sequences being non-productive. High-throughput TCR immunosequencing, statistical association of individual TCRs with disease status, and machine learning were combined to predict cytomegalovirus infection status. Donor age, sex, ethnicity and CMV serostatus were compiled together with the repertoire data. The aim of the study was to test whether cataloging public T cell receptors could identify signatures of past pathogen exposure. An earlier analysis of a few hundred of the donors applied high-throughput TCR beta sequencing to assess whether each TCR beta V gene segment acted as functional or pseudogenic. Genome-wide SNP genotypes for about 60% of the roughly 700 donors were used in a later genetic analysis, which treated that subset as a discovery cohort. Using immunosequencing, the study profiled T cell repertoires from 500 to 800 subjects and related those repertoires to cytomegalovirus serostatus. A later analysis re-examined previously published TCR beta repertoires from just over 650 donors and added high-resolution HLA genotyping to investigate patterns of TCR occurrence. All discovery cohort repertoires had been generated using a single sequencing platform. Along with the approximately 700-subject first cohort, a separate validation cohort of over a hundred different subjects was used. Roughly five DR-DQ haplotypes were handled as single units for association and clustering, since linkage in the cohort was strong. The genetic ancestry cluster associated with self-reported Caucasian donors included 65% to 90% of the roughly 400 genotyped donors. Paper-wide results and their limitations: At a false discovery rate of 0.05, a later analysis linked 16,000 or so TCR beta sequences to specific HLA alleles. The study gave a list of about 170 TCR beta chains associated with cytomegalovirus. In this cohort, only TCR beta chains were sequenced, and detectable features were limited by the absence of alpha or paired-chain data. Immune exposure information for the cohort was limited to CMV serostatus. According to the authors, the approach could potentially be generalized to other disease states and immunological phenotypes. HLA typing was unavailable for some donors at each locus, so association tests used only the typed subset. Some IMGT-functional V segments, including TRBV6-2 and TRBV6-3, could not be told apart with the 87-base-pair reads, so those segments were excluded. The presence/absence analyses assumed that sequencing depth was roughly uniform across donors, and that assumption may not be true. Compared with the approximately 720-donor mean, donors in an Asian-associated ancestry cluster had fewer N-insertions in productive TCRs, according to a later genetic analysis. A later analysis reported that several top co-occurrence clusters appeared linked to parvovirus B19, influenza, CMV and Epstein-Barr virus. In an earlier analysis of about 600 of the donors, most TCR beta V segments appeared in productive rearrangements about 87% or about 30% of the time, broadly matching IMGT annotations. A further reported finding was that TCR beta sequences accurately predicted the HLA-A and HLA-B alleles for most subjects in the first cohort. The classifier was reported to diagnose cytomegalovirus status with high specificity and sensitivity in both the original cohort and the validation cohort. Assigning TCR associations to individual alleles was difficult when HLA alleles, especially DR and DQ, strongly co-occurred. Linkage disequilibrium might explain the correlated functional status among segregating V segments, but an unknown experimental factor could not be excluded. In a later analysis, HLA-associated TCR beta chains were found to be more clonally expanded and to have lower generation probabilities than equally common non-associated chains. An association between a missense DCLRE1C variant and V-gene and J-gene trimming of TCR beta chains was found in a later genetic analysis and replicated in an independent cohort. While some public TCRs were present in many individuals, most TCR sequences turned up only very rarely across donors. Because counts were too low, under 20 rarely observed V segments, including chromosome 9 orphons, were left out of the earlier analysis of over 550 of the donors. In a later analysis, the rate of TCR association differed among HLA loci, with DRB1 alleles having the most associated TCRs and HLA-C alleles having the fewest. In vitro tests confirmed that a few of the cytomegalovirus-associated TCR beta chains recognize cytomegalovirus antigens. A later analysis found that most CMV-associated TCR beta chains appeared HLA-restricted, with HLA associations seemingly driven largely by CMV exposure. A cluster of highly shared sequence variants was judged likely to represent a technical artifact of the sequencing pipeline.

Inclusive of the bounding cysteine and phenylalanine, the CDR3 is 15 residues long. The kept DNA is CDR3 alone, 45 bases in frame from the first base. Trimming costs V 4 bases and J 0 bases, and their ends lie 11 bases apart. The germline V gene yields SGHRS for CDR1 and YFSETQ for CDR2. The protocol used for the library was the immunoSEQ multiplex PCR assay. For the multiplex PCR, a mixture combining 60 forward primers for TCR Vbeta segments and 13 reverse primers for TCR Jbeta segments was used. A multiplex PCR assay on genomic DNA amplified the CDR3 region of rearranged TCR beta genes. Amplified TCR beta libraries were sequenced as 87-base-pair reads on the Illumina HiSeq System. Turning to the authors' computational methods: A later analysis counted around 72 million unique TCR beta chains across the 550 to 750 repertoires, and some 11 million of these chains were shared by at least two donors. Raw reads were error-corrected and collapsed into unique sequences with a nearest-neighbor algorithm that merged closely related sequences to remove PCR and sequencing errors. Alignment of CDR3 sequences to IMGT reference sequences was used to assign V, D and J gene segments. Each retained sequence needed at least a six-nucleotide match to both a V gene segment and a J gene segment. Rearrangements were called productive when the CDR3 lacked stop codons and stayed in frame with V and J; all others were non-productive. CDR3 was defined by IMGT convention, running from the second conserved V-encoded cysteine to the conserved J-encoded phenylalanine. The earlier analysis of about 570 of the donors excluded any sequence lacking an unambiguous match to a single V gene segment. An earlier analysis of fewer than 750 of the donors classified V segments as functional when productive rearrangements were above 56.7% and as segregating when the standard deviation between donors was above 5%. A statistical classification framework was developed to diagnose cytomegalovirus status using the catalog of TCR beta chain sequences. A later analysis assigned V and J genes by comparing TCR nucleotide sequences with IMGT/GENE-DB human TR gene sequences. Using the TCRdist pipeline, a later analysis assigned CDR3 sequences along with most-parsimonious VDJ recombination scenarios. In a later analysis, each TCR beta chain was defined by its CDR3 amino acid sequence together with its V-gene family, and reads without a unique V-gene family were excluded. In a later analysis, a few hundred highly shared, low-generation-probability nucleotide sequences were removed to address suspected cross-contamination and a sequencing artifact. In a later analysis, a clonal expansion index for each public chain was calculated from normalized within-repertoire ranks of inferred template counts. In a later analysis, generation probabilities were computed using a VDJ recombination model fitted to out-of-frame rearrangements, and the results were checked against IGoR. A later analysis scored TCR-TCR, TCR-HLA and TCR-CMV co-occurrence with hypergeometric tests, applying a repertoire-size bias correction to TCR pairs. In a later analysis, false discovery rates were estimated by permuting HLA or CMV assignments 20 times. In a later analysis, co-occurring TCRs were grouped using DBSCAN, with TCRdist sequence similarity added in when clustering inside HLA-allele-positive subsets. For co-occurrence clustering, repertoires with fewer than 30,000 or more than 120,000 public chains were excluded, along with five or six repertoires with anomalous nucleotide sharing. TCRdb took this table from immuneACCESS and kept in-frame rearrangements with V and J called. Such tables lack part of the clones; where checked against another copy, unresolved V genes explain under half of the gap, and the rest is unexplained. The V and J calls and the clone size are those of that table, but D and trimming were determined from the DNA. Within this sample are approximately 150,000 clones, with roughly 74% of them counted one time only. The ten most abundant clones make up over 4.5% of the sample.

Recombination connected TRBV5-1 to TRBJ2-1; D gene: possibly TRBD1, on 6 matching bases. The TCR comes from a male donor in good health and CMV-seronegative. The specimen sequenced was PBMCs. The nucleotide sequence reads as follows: TGCGCCAGCAGCCCAGGACAGACCTCCTACAATGAGCAGTTCTTC. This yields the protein CASSPGQTSYNEQFF.